This T cell receptor (beta chain) was captured in a study of blood T cell repertoires in COVID-19 (dated by TCRdb to 2018 to 2020). Notes on the research overall: Samples from collaborators originated in the United States, Italy and Spain and spanned both the acute and convalescent phases of COVID-19. The prospective study material was composed of cDNA or gDNA derived from T cells, B-cell-depleted T cells, or PBMCs. The dataset comprised deeply sampled blood TCRbeta repertoires from subjects exposed to, actively infected with, or recovered from COVID-19. The repertoires were made available in a free public database intended to serve as a resource for research on the immune response to SARS-CoV-2. Samples were obtained from the ongoing ImmuneRACE study (first 160 participants) and from 1,254 subjects provided by 6 global collaborators. Nearly every sample came with metadata listing a de-identified subject ID, COVID-19 status, age in years and sex. Where HLA class I and class II types were available, the types were taken from metadata supplied by the sample provider, not from assay-based typing.

The investigation overall reported the following: How much clinical and demographic metadata was included differed by source and by participant, and the metadata was provided uncurated.

Participants in the prospective study were aged roughly 18 to 100 years, lived in under 30 United States geographic areas, and enrolled through a virtual design. Cohort assignment in the prospective study relied on participant-reported clinical history from a screening survey and a study questionnaire. Exposed participants had been in contact, within 2 weeks of entering the study, with a person who had a PCR-confirmed or clinician-diagnosed case of COVID-19. In the prospective study, mobile phlebotomists collected whole blood, serum and a nasopharyngeal or oropharyngeal swab from each participant. Prospective study participants could optionally give additional blood draws and questionnaires over a 2-month period. Blood samples from the prospective study were shipped frozen or at room temperature prior to DNA extraction. Points on this clone: Its antigen target is currently unknown. Per-base quality was not reported, and no clone a single base away is much larger than it.

TCRbeta CDR3 regions were amplified from genomic DNA using the immunoSEQ Assay, a bias-controlled multiplex PCR. The source study handled its data this way. Within the assay, amplification of reference gene primers was used to estimate how many nucleated cells each sample contained. To quantify the absolute abundance of each unique TCRbeta CDR3 rearrangement, sequence reads were collapsed and filtered. Productive Simpson clonality was computed per sample as the square root of Simpson's diversity index over productive rearrangements. The clones in this table, taken by TCRdb from immuneACCESS, are in-frame only. Not every clone is retained; where verified, under half of the shortfall comes from an unresolved V gene, and the cause of the rest is unknown. The V and J calls and clone size are taken from that table; D and trimming were inferred from the DNA. Here the sample has hundreds of thousands of clones; about 90% occur a single time. 0.87% of the sample comes from the top ten.

From the germline V gene, CDR1 is SGHRS and CDR2 is YFSETQ. The germline V and J ends show losses of 4 bases and 0 bases respectively, and no gene match explains 8 bases of the junction. The CDR3 covers 16 residues, taking in both the cysteine and the phenylalanine. Only the CDR3 portion is preserved as DNA: 48 bases, with reading frame beginning at the first base. Source material: PBMCs or T cells enriched from blood (not recorded which). The TCR originated in a man aged 45-65 years who had been exposed to COVID-19. The rearrangement joined TRBV5-1 to TRBJ2-3, with 7 bases in between that match TRBD2. The DNA reads as follows: TGCGCCAGCAGCCCGTTGGGGGGGGTTAGCACAGATACGCAGTATTTT. Its translation is CASSPLGGVSTDTQYF.